These 9 T cell receptor beta chains share one sample of origin, sequenced in a study of persistence of HIV-infected CD4 T cells. This was the immunoSEQ version 4 assay in survey mode. Clones were read by immunoSEQ multiplex PCR, and TCRdb kept only the in-frame ones, dropping some. Altogether under 50,000 clones are present, about nine tenths being singletons, with the ten largest covering 3.3%. Cells were stimulated nonspecifically with anti-CD3/anti-CD28 magnetic beads. Sorting selected CD4+ T cells upregulating both CD40 ligand and CD69. No antigen has been assigned to these receptors. Here the sequenced sample was CD4+ T cells sorted from PBMCs after roughly 18-hour stimulation, taken from a patient who received antiretroviral therapy. The receptor set was obtained from an adult woman with HIV who was CMV-seropositive.

The V gene is TRBV4-2, the J gene TRBJ2-1, with TRBD2 matching over 11 bases. The CDR3 extends over 15 amino acids. The trim removed 4 bases at V and 3 bases at J, leaving 2 bases unmatched. Germline V gene lookup returns CDR1 LGHNA and CDR2 YNFKEQ. CDR3 amino acids: CASSPTSGNYNEQFF. As DNA, the CDR3 is TGTGCCAGCAGCCCGACTAGCGGGAACTACAATGAGCAGTTCTTC.

The J gene is TRBJ1-2, the V gene TRBV9; 9 bases match TRBD1. V shed 4 bases and J 4 bases; nucleotides not matched to a gene: 5. From germline, CDR1 is SGDLS and CDR2 YYNGEE. CDR3 length: 14 residues. The CDR3 bases are TGTGCCAGCAGCACCCGACAGGGGGGCTATGGCTACACCTTC. As protein: CASSTRQGGYGYTF. The full variable domain, in which reference TRBV9 and TRBJ1-2 provide the parts outside the CDR3, is DSGVTQTPKHLITATGQRVTLRCSPRSGDLSVYWYQQSLDQGLQFLIQYYNGEERAKGNILERFSAQQFPDLHSELNLSSLELGDSALYFCASSTRQGGYGYTFGSGTRLTVV.

DNA for the CDR3: TGTGCCAGCAGTACCCCCCCGGGACAGGGGAACACCATATATTTT. As protein: CASSTPPGQGNTIYF. This chain connects TRBV28 to TRBJ1-3; 10 positions agree with TRBD1. V shed 5 bases, J shed 7 bases, and the junction held 8 bases outside the gene matches. The CDR3 totals 15 residues. The germline CDR1 and CDR2 sequences are MDHEN and SYDVKM. Full variable domain (missing parts from reference TRBV28 and TRBJ1-3): DVKVTQSSRYLVKRTGEKVFLECVQDMDHENMFWYRQDPGLGLRLIYFSYDVKMKEKGDIPEGYSVSREKKERFSLILESASTNQTSMYLCASSTPPGQGNTIYFGEGSWLTVV.

V and J are TRBV19 and TRBJ1-2; a possible D gene is TRBD1 (5 bases). The CDR3 totals 15 residues. V was shortened by 1 base and J by 2 bases, with 11 bases between the two germline ends. Germline CDR1 is LNHDA and CDR2 is SQIVND (reference sequence). The CDR3 loop reads CASSIGGARNYGYTF. DNA for the CDR3: TGTGCCAGTAGTATAGGAGGGGCACGGAACTATGGCTACACCTTC.

This clone was found a few times. The chain employs TRBV7-2 and TRBJ1-2; D gene unclear. This CDR3 has 15 residues. V lost 2 bases and J 4 bases, leaving 14 bases between the germline ends. Germline-derived CDR1 and CDR2 are SGHTA and FQGNSA. The CDR3 is CASSLNPRGFYGYTF. The CDR3 coding sequence is TGTGCCAGCAGCTTAAATCCCCGAGGTTTCTATGGCTACACCTTC.

V is TRBV6-1 and J is TRBJ2-7; 16 positions match TRBD2. The CDR3 extends over 20 amino acids. CDR1 is MNHNS and CDR2 is SASEGT in the germline V gene. The J segment lost 0 bases and the V segment lost 0 bases, leaving 8 bases of the junction unmatched. DNA for the CDR3: TGTGCCAGCAGTGAAGCGCTTCGGGGACTAGCGGGGGGGAGCTCCTACGAGCAGTACTTC. Its protein is CASSEALRGLAGGSSYEQYF.

This chain links TRBV5-5 with TRBJ1-6; D is uncertain. V shed 5 bases and J shed 4 bases, with 10 bases lying between them. Germline CDR1 SGHKS, CDR2 YYEKEE (reference sequence). CDR3 size: 14 residues. The CDR3 sequence: CASSQAGYNSPLHF. The CDR3 DNA reads TGTGCCAGCAGTCAGGCGGGTTATAATTCACCCCTCCACTTT.

The chain uses TRBV5-4 and TRBJ2-2, with D perhaps matching TRBD1 (6 bases). Between the trimmed V and J ends, which lost 0 bases and 5 bases, there was a span of 11 bases. CDR1 and CDR2 from the germline V gene are SGHNT and YYREEE (reference sequence). The length of the CDR3 is 15 residues. The CDR3 is CASSLEQGQTGELFF. DNA of the CDR3: TGTGCCAGCAGCTTGGAACAGGGACAAACCGGGGAGCTGTTTTTT.

This clone came up once. V is TRBV2 and J is TRBJ2-2; D ambiguous. Germline assignment: CDR1 SNHLY and CDR2 FYNNEI. The CDR3 is 15 amino acids. Trimming took off 1 base at V and 0 bases at J, with 6 bases between the two ends. The DNA of the CDR3 is TGTGCCAGCAGTGAAGGCCAGGCGAACACCGGGGAGCTGTTTTTT. Its translation: CASSEGQANTGELFF.